What follows are 20 T cell receptor beta chains derived from one specimen sequenced in a study of blood T cell repertoires in COVID-19. The repertoire was sequenced with immunoSEQ multiplex PCR; TCRdb's copy has only in-frame clones and lacks some. This table holds some 80,000 clones, around 74% found once. Input material: peripheral blood. The receptors shown here come from a human donor in a cohort sampled during active COVID-19.

CDR3 in amino acids: CASSDTGAVSYEQYF. Written as DNA, the CDR3 is TGTGCCAGCAGCGATACAGGGGCCGTCTCCTACGAGCAGTACTTC. The V and J genes are TRBV7-9 and TRBJ2-7, with 7 bases identical to TRBD1. The CDR3 length is 15 residues. Trimming took 5 bases from V and 0 from J; bases not matched to a gene: 7. Germline V gene data show CDR1 as SEHNR and CDR2 as FQNEAQ (reference sequence).

The V gene is TRBV3-1 (or the pseudogene TRBV3-2), the J gene TRBJ1-4; D gene ambiguous. Trimming took off 2 bases at V and 7 bases at J, with 11 bases between the two ends. Germline-derived CDR1 and CDR2 are LGHDT and YNNKEL (reference sequence). The CDR3 consists of 14 residues. The chain's CDR3 is CASSQRGSGEKLFF. DNA for the CDR3: TGTGCCAGCAGCCAACGAGGAAGTGGTGAAAAACTGTTTTTT.

The chain joins TRBV2 to TRBJ2-7, with 10 bases identical to TRBD1. In germline, CDR1 is SNHLY, CDR2 FYNNEI. This CDR3 contains 15 residues. V lost 6 bases, J lost 1 base, and 6 bases stayed unmatched. The CDR3 is CASSLRDRGSYEQYF. Written as DNA, the CDR3 is TGTGCCAGCAGCCTCCGGGACAGGGGATCCTACGAGCAGTACTTC. The whole variable domain, filled in from reference TRBV2 and TRBJ2-7, reads EPEVTQTPSHQVTQMGQEVILRCVPISNHLYFYWYRQILGQKVEFLVSFYNNEISEKSEIFDDQFSVERPDGSNFTLKIRSTKLEDSAMYFCASSLRDRGSYEQYFGPGTRLTVT.

The V call is TRBV2, the J call TRBJ2-5, with a weak D call TRBD2 (5 bases). V dropped 1 base and J dropped 6 bases, with 15 bases sitting between them. CDR3 length equals 15 residues. In germline, CDR1 is SNHLY, CDR2 FYNNEI. The CDR3 is CASSEGETPRQTQYF. As DNA, the CDR3 is TGTGCCAGCAGTGAAGGGGAGACTCCACGGCAGACCCAGTACTTC.

V usage is TRBV6-1 and J usage is TRBJ1-2; D gene ambiguous. This CDR3 is built from 13 residues. Trimming cost V 2 bases and J 3 bases, with 7 bases left between them. Germline V gene sequence: CDR1 MNHNS, CDR2 SASEGT. In DNA form, the CDR3 reads TGTGCCAGCAGTGAAAACAGATACTATGGCTACACCTTC. It codes for CASSENRYYGYTF.

The chain joins TRBV11-1 to TRBJ2-3, with 9 bases lining up with TRBD2. With 6 bases clipped from V and 2 bases from J, the junction kept 6 bases outside the gene matches. The CDR3 is 15 residues long. CDR1 and CDR2 from the germline V gene are SGHAT and FQDESV (reference sequence). The CDR3 spells CASRRTSALTDTQYF. The DNA for the CDR3 is TGTGCCAGCAGAAGGACTAGCGCCCTCACAGATACGCAGTATTTT.

The chain employs TRBV6-5 and TRBJ1-2, with unresolved D. This CDR3 has 14 amino acids. V was shortened by 10 bases and J by 4 bases, with 19 bases between the two germline ends. Germline V gene sequence: CDR1 MNHEY, CDR2 SVGAGI. CDR3 amino acids: CATRDLTAPYGYTF. In nucleotides, the CDR3 is TGTGCCACCCGGGATTTAACAGCTCCCTATGGCTACACCTTC.

The V call is TRBV7-3, the J call TRBJ2-7; 7 nucleotides match TRBD2. CDR1 is SGHTA and CDR2 is FQGTGA in the germline V gene. This CDR3 comprises 14 residues. The J segment lost 6 bases and the V segment lost 0 bases, leaving 5 bases of the junction unmatched. DNA of the CDR3: TGTGCCAGCAGCTTAACTCCTAGCGGAGGCGAGCAGTACTTC. It specifies CASSLTPSGGEQYF.

The chain has TRBV6-5 and TRBJ2-7, with D possibly TRBD1 on 6 matching bases. The CDR3 is 15 amino acids. CDR1 and CDR2 (germline): MNHEY, SVGAGI. V was cut by 4 bases and J by 0 bases, with 13 bases left in between. The CDR3 nucleotides are TGTGCCAGCAGTTTACCAGGGGCTACCTCCTACGAGCAGTACTTC. This translates into CASSLPGATSYEQYF.

On this clone: This specimen includes other DNA sequences encoding the same CDR3. CDR3 residues: CASSPGAANTEAFF. DNA for the CDR3: TGTGCCAGCTCCCCTGGGGCGGCGAACACTGAAGCTTTCTTT. V is TRBV7-2 and J is TRBJ1-1; the D gene is possibly TRBD1 (5 bases). Germline V lookup: CDR1 SGHTA, CDR2 FQGNSA. Trimming removed 8 bases at V and 1 base at J, with 14 bases between. The CDR3 has 14 amino acids.

In DNA, the CDR3 is TGTGCCAGCAGCTTAGATCCCCCCACCGGGACTAGCGTGGTGCAGTTCTTC. Residues: CASSLDPPTGTSVVQFF. This sequence joins TRBV7-9 and TRBJ2-1; 10 bases fit TRBD2. This CDR3 region has 17 residues. CDR1 SEHNR and CDR2 FQNEAQ come from the germline V gene (reference sequence). J was trimmed by 12 bases and V by 1 base; bases with no gene match: 15.

The chain is built from TRBV9 and TRBJ1-2; TRBD1 aligns across 8 bases. V lost 3 bases, J lost 2 bases, and 6 bases stayed unmatched. Germline CDR1 is SGDLS and CDR2 is YYNGEE. This CDR3 has 15 amino acids. For the CDR3, the DNA is TGTGCCAGCAGCGCCCGGGGACAGGCCAACTATGGCTACACCTTC. Translated, it gives CASSARGQANYGYTF. The variable domain in full, with the rest retrieved from reference TRBV9 and TRBJ1-2, is DSGVTQTPKHLITATGQRVTLRCSPRSGDLSVYWYQQSLDQGLQFLIQYYNGEERAKGNILERFSAQQFPDLHSELNLSSLELGDSALYFCASSARGQANYGYTFGSGTRLTVV.

This clone was found a few times. This rearrangement joins TRBV5-1 to TRBJ2-7; a possible D gene is TRBD1 (6 bases). The CDR3 contains 15 residues. Trimming cost V 1 base and J 0 bases, with 11 bases left between them. Germline V CDR1 and CDR2: SGHRS, YFSETQ. The DNA for the CDR3 is TGCGCCAGCAGCTTGACAGGGATAAGCTCCTACGAGCAGTACTTC. Protein sequence: CASSLTGISSYEQYF.

CDR3 DNA sequence: TGCGCCAGCAGCTATGTCGGGGGGGACTTCGATACGCAGTATTTT. Translation: CASSYVGGDFDTQYF. J is TRBJ2-3 and V is TRBV5-1; TRBD2 aligns across 8 bases. Germline CDR1 reads SGHRS; CDR2 reads YFSETQ. The junction had 9 bases not matched to a gene; V was cut back by 3 bases and J by 6 bases. This CDR3 contains 15 residues.

The rearrangement joins TRBV7-6 to TRBJ2-7, with D tentatively TRBD2 (5 bases). There are 13 residues in the CDR3. Trimming took 5 bases from V and 2 from J, leaving 10 bases between them. CDR1 and CDR2 from the germline V gene are SGHVS and FNYEAQ. Here the CDR3 reads CASSRSGTYEQYF. The CDR3 bases are TGTGCCAGCAGCCGCTCCGGGACCTACGAGCAGTACTTC. Complete variable domain (other parts from reference TRBV7-6 and TRBJ2-7): GAGVSQSPRYKVTKRGQDVALRCDPISGHVSLYWYRQALGQGPEFLTYFNYEAQQDKSGLPNDRFSAERPEGSISTLTIQRTEQRDSAMYRCASSRSGTYEQYFGPGTRLTVT.

The CDR3 region has the DNA TGTGCCAGCAGCCGCAGTAGGACAGGGTCCGGAAACACCATATATTTT. Its protein product is CASSRSRTGSGNTIYF. The genes are TRBV14 and TRBJ1-3, with 8 positions matching TRBD1. V shed 4 bases, J shed 4 bases, and the junction held 9 bases outside the gene matches. The CDR3 loop spans 16 amino acids. In germline, CDR1 is SGHDN, CDR2 FVKESK.

The V and J genes are TRBV4-3 and TRBJ2-1, with TRBD1 identical over 7 bases. With 4 bases clipped from V and 5 bases from J, the junction kept 5 bases outside the gene matches. The CDR3 runs 14 residues. The germline V gene has CDR1 LGHNA and CDR2 YSLEER. The CDR3 protein is CASSPRQGDNEQFF. The CDR3 DNA reads TGCGCCAGCAGCCCTAGACAGGGAGACAATGAGCAGTTCTTC.

This chain links TRBV5-5 with TRBJ2-1, with D possibly being TRBD2 (7 bases). The CDR3 runs 14 residues. The ends were cut back, 7 bases at V and 2 bases at J, with 13 bases in the middle. Germline values: CDR1 SGHKS, CDR2 YYEKEE (reference sequence). CDR3 in amino acids: CASSKGGTYNEQFF. The CDR3, as DNA: TGTGCCAGCTCGAAGGGGGGGACCTACAATGAGCAGTTCTTC.

This chain joins TRBV23-1 and TRBJ1-1; 8 bases map to TRBD1. TRBV23-1 is flagged as an ORF with uncertain function. Germline trimming cut 2 bases from V and 1 base from J; bases unmatched to any gene: 3. The CDR3 has 15 residues. The CDR3 loop reads CASSQVGQGNTEAFF. CDR3 DNA: TGCGCCAGCAGTCAAGTCGGACAGGGGAACACTGAAGCTTTCTTT.

The chain carries TRBV9 and TRBJ1-5; D is unclear. CDR1 SGDLS and CDR2 YYNGEE come from the germline V gene. This CDR3 has 14 residues. Trimming left V 0 bases short and J 7 bases short, with 11 bases between. The CDR3 nucleotides are TGTGCCAGCAGCGTAGCCGGGAGTGAACAGCCCCAGCATTTT. It translates to CASSVAGSEQPQHF. Based on the CDR3 plus reference TRBV9 and TRBJ1-5, the full variable domain is DSGVTQTPKHLITATGQRVTLRCSPRSGDLSVYWYQQSLDQGLQFLIQYYNGEERAKGNILERFSAQQFPDLHSELNLSSLELGDSALYFCASSVAGSEQPQHFGDGTRLSIL.